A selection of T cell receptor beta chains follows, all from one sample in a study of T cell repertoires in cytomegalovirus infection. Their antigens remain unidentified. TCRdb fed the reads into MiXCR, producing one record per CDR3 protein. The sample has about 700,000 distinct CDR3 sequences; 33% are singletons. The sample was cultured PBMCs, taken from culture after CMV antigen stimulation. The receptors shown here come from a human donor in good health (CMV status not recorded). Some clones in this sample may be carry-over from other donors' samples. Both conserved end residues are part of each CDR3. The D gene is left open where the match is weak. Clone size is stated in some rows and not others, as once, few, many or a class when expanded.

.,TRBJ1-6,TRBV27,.,CASSLDTRTRNSPLHF,TGTGCCAGCAGTTTAGACACTCGCACCCGGAATTCACCCCTCCACTTT
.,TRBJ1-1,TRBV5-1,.,CASADSMNTEAFF,TGCGCCAGCGCGGACAGCATGAACACTGAAGCTTTCTTT
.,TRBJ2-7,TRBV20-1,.,CSARQGSGGEQYF,TGCAGTGCTAGACAGGGGTCCGGTGGCGAGCAGTACTTC
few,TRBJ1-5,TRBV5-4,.,CASGRDNQPQHF,TGTGCCAGCGGGAGAGACAATCAGCCCCAGCATTTT
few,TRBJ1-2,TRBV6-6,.,CASSYSPARRDYGYTF,TGTGCCAGCAGTTACTCCCCAGCCCGAAGGGACTATGGCTACACCTTC
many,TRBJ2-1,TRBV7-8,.,CASSPRVQGSYNEQFF,TGTGCCAGCAGCCCACGAGTCCAGGGGTCCTACAATGAGCAGTTCTTC
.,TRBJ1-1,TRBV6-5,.,CASKRGESTEAFF,TGTGCCAGCAAGCGGGGGGAAAGCACTGAAGCTTTCTTT
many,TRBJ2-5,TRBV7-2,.,CASRETGTEETQYF,TGTGCCAGCAGGGAAACAGGGACGGAAGAGACCCAGTACTTC
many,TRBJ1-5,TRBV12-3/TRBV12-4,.,CASSPGVQPQHF,TGTGCCAGCAGTCCAGGGGTTCAGCCCCAGCATTTT
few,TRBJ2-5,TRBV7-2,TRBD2,CASSLARASGGWGQETQYF,TGTGCCAGCAGCTTAGCGCGGGCTAGCGGGGGTTGGGGGCAAGAGACCCAGTACTTC
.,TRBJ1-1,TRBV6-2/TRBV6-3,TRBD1,CASSVQRTGKSAFF,TGTGCCAGCAGCGTACAGAGGACAGGGAAGTCAGCTTTCTTT
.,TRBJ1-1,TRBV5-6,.,CASSLAGGNLNTEAFF,TGTGCCAGCAGCTTGGCGGGGGGAAACTTGAACACTGAAGCTTTCTTT
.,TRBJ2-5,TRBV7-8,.,CASSSPGPIETQYF,TGTGCCAGCAGCTCTCCCGGACCCATAGAGACCCAGTACTTC
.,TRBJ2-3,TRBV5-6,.,CASSSLPGSYTDTQYF,TGTGCCAGCAGCTCGCTCCCCGGGTCCTACACAGATACGCAGTATTTT
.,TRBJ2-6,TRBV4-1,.,CASSPRYRSSGANVLTF,TGCGCCAGCAGCCCCCGATATAGGAGCTCTGGGGCCAACGTCCTGACTTTC
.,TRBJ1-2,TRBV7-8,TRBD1,CASSLAFRDRGYYGYTF,TGTGCCAGCAGCTTAGCGTTTAGAGACAGGGGGTACTATGGCTACACCTTC
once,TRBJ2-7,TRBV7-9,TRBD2,CASSWGGGNNEQYF,TGTGCCAGCAGCTGGGGGGGAGGAAACAACGAGCAGTACTTC
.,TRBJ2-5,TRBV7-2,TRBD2,CASSLSSGSRKTQYF,TGTGCCAGCAGCTTATCTAGCGGGAGCCGAAAGACCCAGTACTTC
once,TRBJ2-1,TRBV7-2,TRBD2,CASSLGRLAGLNEQFF,TGTGCCAGCAGCTTAGGGAGACTAGCGGGACTCAATGAGCAGTTCTTC
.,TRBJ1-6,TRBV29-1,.,CSVAVDSGFNSPLHF,TGCAGCGTTGCTGTAGACAGCGGATTTAATTCACCCCTCCACTTT
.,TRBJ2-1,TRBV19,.,CASSIVGEQFF,TGTGCCAGTAGTATAGTGGGTGAGCAGTTCTTC
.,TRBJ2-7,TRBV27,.,CASRMSSGSTPYEQYF,TGTGCCAGCAGGATGTCTTCCGGGAGTACTCCCTACGAGCAGTACTTC
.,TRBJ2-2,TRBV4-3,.,CASSQAQRTGELFF,TGCGCCAGCAGCCAAGCCCAAAGGACCGGGGAGCTGTTTTTT
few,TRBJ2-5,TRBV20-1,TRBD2,CSASSGEGKGTQYF,TGCAGTGCTAGTTCCGGGGAGGGGAAGGGGACCCAGTACTTC
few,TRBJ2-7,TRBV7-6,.,CASSPGPFYEQYF,TGTGCCAGCAGCCCCGGGCCTTTCTACGAGCAGTACTTC
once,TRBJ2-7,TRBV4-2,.,CASSQDQRVIIYEQYF,TGTGCCAGCAGCCAAGATCAGCGGGTTATCATCTACGAGCAGTACTTC
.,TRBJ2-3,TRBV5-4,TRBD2,CASRKLAGGTDTQYF,TGTGCCAGCAGGAAACTAGCGGGAGGTACTGATACGCAGTATTTT
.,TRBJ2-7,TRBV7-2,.,CASSLLGTEQYF,TGTGCCAGCAGCTTACTCGGGACAGAGCAGTACTTC
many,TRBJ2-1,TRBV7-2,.,CASSWNPGLFNEQFF,TGTGCCAGCAGCTGGAATCCGGGTCTTTTCAATGAGCAGTTCTTC
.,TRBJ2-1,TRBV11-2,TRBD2,CASSLGATSEYSYNEQFF,TGTGCCAGCAGCTTAGGAGCGACTAGCGAATACTCCTACAATGAGCAGTTCTTC
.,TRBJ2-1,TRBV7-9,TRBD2,CASSLPLAGTNNEQFF,TGTGCCAGCAGCTTGCCACTAGCGGGAACGAACAATGAGCAGTTCTTC
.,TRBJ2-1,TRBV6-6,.,CASSDVGSGNEQFF,TGTGCCAGCAGTGATGTGGGTTCTGGCAATGAGCAGTTCTTC
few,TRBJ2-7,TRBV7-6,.,CASSKGTSREGLPAYEQYF,TGTGCCAGCAGCAAGGGGACTTCCCGAGAGGGGCTACCCGCCTACGAGCAGTACTTC
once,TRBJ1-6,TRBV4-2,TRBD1,CASSRGQAQGLPLHF,TGTGCCAGCAGCCGGGGACAGGCCCAGGGGTTACCCCTCCACTTT
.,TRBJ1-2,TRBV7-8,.,CASSSQVYGYTF,TGTGCCAGCAGCTCCCAAGTCTATGGCTACACCTTC
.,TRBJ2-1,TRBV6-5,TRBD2,CASSEIAGVVAAQFF,TGTGCCAGCAGTGAAATAGCGGGAGTTGTGGCGGCGCAGTTCTTC
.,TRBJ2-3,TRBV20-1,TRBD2,CSAREGGNSGGVSTDTQYF,TGCAGTGCTAGGGAGGGAGGCAATAGCGGGGGGGTTAGCACAGATACGCAGTATTTT
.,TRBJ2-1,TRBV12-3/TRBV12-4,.,CASSFGQRDNEQFF,TGTGCCAGCAGTTTCGGGCAGCGGGACAATGAGCAGTTCTTC
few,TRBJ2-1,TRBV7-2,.,CASSPSELGSIEQFF,TGTGCCAGCAGCCCGAGCGAACTAGGTTCCATTGAGCAGTTCTTC
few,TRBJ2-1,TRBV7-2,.,CASSTGTPYNEQFF,TGTGCCAGCAGCACAGGGACTCCTTACAATGAGCAGTTCTTC
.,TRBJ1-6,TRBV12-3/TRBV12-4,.,CASSFSGTNSPLHF,TGTGCCAGCAGTTTCTCAGGGACCAACTCACCCCTCCACTTT
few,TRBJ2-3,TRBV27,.,CASSRPRDTQYF,TGTGCCAGCAGTCGCCCGCGGGATACGCAGTATTTT
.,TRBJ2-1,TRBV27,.,CASSRTDWGVIEQFF,TGTGCCAGCAGCCGGACGGACTGGGGTGTGATTGAGCAGTTCTTC
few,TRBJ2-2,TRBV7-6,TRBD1,CASSSGQDYTGELFF,TGTGCCAGCAGCTCTGGACAGGACTACACCGGGGAGCTGTTTTTT
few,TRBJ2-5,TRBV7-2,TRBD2,CASSLVVGTSAETQYF,TGTGCCAGCAGCTTAGTAGTAGGGACTAGCGCAGAGACCCAGTACTTC
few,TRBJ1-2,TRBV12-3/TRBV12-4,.,CASSTPGPLRGYTF,TGTGCCAGCAGTACCCCGGGACCCCTACGTGGCTACACCTTC
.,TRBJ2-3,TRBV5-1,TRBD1,CASSLARGLLDTQYF,TGCGCCAGCAGCTTGGCCAGGGGGCTGTTGGATACGCAGTATTTT
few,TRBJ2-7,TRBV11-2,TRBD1,CASSLAPGTAGSYEQYF,TGTGCCAGCAGCTTAGCCCCCGGGACAGCAGGCTCCTACGAGCAGTACTTC
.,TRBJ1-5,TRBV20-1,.,CSASGGAGQPQHF,TGCAGTGCTAGTGGGGGTGCGGGTCAGCCCCAGCATTTT
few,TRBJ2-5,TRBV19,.,CASSKGLGAGTQYF,TGTGCCAGTAGTAAAGGACTGGGCGCCGGGACCCAGTACTTC
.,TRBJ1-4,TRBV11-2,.,CASSLQAATNEKLFF,TGTGCCAGCAGCTTGCAGGCCGCAACTAATGAAAAACTGTTTTTT
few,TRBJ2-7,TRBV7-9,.,CASSSPGREQYF,TGTGCCAGCAGCAGCCCGGGGCGCGAGCAGTACTTC
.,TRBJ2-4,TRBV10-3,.,CATRGERQGNIQYF,TGTGCCACCAGGGGGGAGAGACAGGGCAACATTCAGTACTTC
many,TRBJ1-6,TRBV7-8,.,CASNLAGF,TGTGCCAGCAACTTAGCGGGATTT
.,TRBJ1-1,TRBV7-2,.,CASSLEGPYTEAFF,TGTGCCAGCAGCTTAGAAGGGCCATACACTGAAGCTTTCTTT
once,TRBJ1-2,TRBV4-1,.,CASSQESGYGYTF,TGCGCCAGCAGCCAAGAATCCGGCTATGGCTACACCTTC
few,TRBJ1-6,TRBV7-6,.,CASSLTGSVSSPLHF,TGTGCCAGCAGCTTAACCGGCAGTGTCAGCTCACCCCTCCACTTT
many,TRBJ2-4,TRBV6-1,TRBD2,CASPPLGAGGRRAKNIQYF,TGTGCCAGCCCACCCCTGGGAGCGGGAGGTAGAAGGGCCAAAAACATTCAGTACTTC
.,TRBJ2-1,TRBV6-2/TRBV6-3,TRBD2,CASSYDPFREGRVNEQFF,TGTGCCAGCAGTTACGATCCTTTTCGGGAGGGCCGGGTAAATGAGCAGTTCTTC
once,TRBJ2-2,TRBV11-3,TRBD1,CASSPPTGSGELFF,TGTGCCAGCAGCCCACCGACAGGGTCCGGGGAGCTGTTTTTT